The next 32 T cell receptor beta chains were all read from a single sample in a study of T-cell reconstitution after alpha-beta-depleted transplantation in children. Preparing the TCRbeta library involved the use of unique molecular identifiers. From the PCR reads, TCRdb called clonotypes with MiXCR, one entry per CDR3 protein. The repertoire includes about 1,000,000 distinct CDR3 sequences, around 30% of them detected once, and 28% sits in the top ten. The input for sequencing was PBMCs, mostly from graft donor cells, taken 360 days after TCRalphabeta/CD19-depleted stem cell transplant. All receptors derive from a boy in the first two years of life who had a stem cell transplant for SCID, so the T cells may come from the graft donor.

This clonotype was detected a few times. The chain joins TRBV6-1 to TRBJ2-2; 10 bases fit TRBD1. The V segment lost 5 bases and the J segment 4 bases; nucleotides outside the gene matches: 7. The CDR3 is 16 amino acids. Germline CDR1 MNHNS, CDR2 SASEGT. The CDR3 spells CASSTRTGGSTGELFF. In DNA, the CDR3 is TGTGCCAGCAGTACCCGGACAGGGGGAAGCACCGGGGAGCTGTTTTTT.

This clonotype occurred a few times. J is TRBJ2-1 and V is TRBV5-8, with D unresolved. Trimming took 2 bases from V and 4 from J, leaving 7 bases between them. The germline gives CDR1 SGHTS, CDR2 YDEGEE. The CDR3 has 13 amino acids. The CDR3 sequence is CASSFYYYNEQFF. The CDR3 coding sequence is TGTGCCAGCAGCTTTTACTATTACAATGAGCAGTTCTTC.

The chain employs TRBV7-2 and TRBJ2-3; 7 nucleotides agree with TRBD2. The length of the CDR3 is 16 residues. Germline CDR1 reads SGHTA; CDR2 reads FQGNSA. The junction had 6 bases not matched to a gene; V was cut back by 1 base and J by 2 bases. The CDR3 sequence is CASSLVPSGTTDTQYF. CDR3 nucleotides: TGTGCCAGCAGCTTAGTCCCTAGCGGCACCACAGATACGCAGTATTTT. Full variable domain (rest looked up from reference TRBV7-2 and TRBJ2-3): GAGVSQSPSNKVTEKGKDVELRCDPISGHTALYWYRQSLGQGLEFLIYFQGNSAPDKSGLPSDRFSAERTGGSVSTLTIQRTQQEDSAVYLCASSLVPSGTTDTQYFGPGTRLTVL.

This clonotype was detected a few times. This rearrangement joins TRBV6-2 or TRBV6-3 to TRBJ2-1; 12 nucleotides match TRBD2. The CDR3 covers 20 residues. The J segment lost 0 bases and the V segment lost 5 bases, leaving 14 bases of the junction unmatched. Per the germline V gene, CDR1 is MNHEY and CDR2 is SVGEGT. The CDR3 DNA reads TGTGCCAGCAGTAGCCCGGGGCTAGCGGGGGGGAAAAGCTCCTACAATGAGCAGTTCTTC. Protein sequence: CASSSPGLAGGKSSYNEQFF.

The chain joins TRBV6-1 to TRBJ2-7; 8 nucleotides match TRBD1. The CDR3 sequence is 14 residues long. Germline assignment: CDR1 MNHNS and CDR2 SASEGT. J lost 2 bases, V lost 3 bases, and 3 bases had no gene match. CDR3 sequence: CASSDRGPTYEQYF. In nucleotides, the CDR3 is TGTGCCAGCAGTGACAGGGGGCCTACCTACGAGCAGTACTTC.

V usage is TRBV5-5 and J usage is TRBJ2-7; D not resolved. CDR1 is SGHKS and CDR2 is YYEKEE in the germline V gene (reference sequence). V lost 5 bases and J lost 3, with 12 bases in between. The CDR3 runs 13 residues. This chain's CDR3 is CASSSPINYEQYF. The CDR3 region has the DNA TGTGCCAGCAGTTCCCCAATTAACTACGAGCAGTACTTC. Looking up the rest from reference TRBV5-5 and TRBJ2-7 gives the full variable domain: DAGVTQSPTHLIKTRGQQVTLRCSPISGHKSVSWYQQVLGQGPQFIFQYYEKEERGRGNFPDRFSARQFPNYSSELNVNALLLGDSALYLCASSSPINYEQYFGPGTRLTVT.

The chain employs TRBV6-1 and TRBJ2-7; D is unresolved. Germline values: CDR1 MNHNS, CDR2 SASEGT. This CDR3 has 13 amino acids. The ends were cut back, 2 bases at V and 3 bases at J, with 8 bases in the middle. Here the CDR3 reads CASSEWGYYEQYF. The CDR3 nucleotides read TGTGCCAGCAGTGAATGGGGTTACTACGAGCAGTACTTC.

V usage is TRBV24-1 and J usage is TRBJ2-3; 7 bases match TRBD2. V was clipped by 4 bases and J by 4 bases; unmatched bases: 4. The CDR3 has 14 residues. Germline-derived CDR1 and CDR2 are KGHDR and SFDVKD. CDR3 residues: CATSDLGLPDTQYF. For the CDR3, the DNA is TGTGCCACCAGTGACCTGGGACTACCAGATACGCAGTATTTT.

This clonotype has a handful of counts. V and J are TRBV29-1 and TRBJ2-3, with unresolved D. The germline V gene has CDR1 SQVTM and CDR2 ANQGSEA. The CDR3 runs to 12 residues. The germline V and J ends were trimmed by 6 bases and 5 bases, with 12 bases remaining between them. The CDR3 reads CSVSRALDTQYF. DNA for the CDR3: TGCAGCGTGAGCCGGGCCTTAGATACGCAGTATTTT.

The V gene is TRBV4-1, the J gene TRBJ1-5; D is ambiguous. Looked up from germline, CDR1 is MGHRA and CDR2 is YSYEKL. This CDR3 spans 15 amino acids. The germline V and J ends were trimmed by 0 bases and 1 base, with 7 bases remaining between them. For the CDR3, the DNA is TGCGCCAGCAGCCAAGAGGGGAGCAGCAATCAGCCCCAGCATTTT. Amino acids: CASSQEGSSNQPQHF.

This sequence joins TRBV30 and TRBJ2-4, with D maybe TRBD1 (5 bases). In germline, CDR1 is GTSNPN, CDR2 SVGIG (reference sequence). The length of the CDR3 is 15 residues. V shed 2 bases and J shed 3 bases, with 14 bases lying between them. This CDR3 is CAWSNQGTLKNIQYF. The CDR3 DNA follows: TGTGCCTGGAGTAACCAGGGAACCCTCAAAAACATTCAGTACTTC.

This clonotype was seen only a few times. This chain uses TRBV6-2 or TRBV6-3 with TRBJ2-1; D could derive from TRBD1 or TRBD2 (5 bases each). CDR1 is MNHEY and CDR2 is SVGEGT in the germline V gene. The CDR3 consists of 13 residues. Deletions cut 2 bases from V and 9 bases from J, with 11 bases between. This CDR3 reads CASSYTGDGEQFF. The CDR3 nucleotides read TGTGCCAGCAGTTACACTGGGGACGGTGAGCAGTTCTTC.

The chain employs TRBV9 and TRBJ2-1; perhaps TRBD2 as D (5 bases). The ends were cut back, 0 bases at V and 4 bases at J, with 11 bases in the middle. This CDR3 comprises 15 residues. The germline CDR1 and CDR2 sequences are SGDLS and YYNGEE. In nucleotides, the CDR3 is TGTGCCAGCAGCGTAGTGGCTAGCCCATACAATGAGCAGTTCTTC. Translation: CASSVVASPYNEQFF.

This clonotype has ten or more counts. The rearrangement links TRBV4-1 to TRBJ2-5; 8 bases agree with TRBD2. J lost 7 bases, V lost 0 bases, and 10 bases had no gene match. The CDR3 length is 16 residues. The germline V gene encodes CDR1 MGHRA and CDR2 YSYEKL. This chain's CDR3 is CASSQDLRGGKRTQYF. In DNA, the CDR3 is TGCGCCAGCAGCCAAGATCTGCGCGGGGGGAAGAGGACCCAGTACTTC.

The genes are TRBV5-1 and TRBJ2-7; TRBD2 matches 7 bases. In germline, CDR1 is SGHRS, CDR2 YFSETQ. Germline trimming cut 0 bases from V and 6 bases from J; bases unmatched to any gene: 15. CDR3 length: 17 residues. In DNA form, the CDR3 reads TGCGCCAGCAGCTTGGAGGCAGCGGGGACCCTTATGGGCGAGCAGTACTTC. The encoded protein is CASSLEAAGTLMGEQYF.

The CDR3 bases are TGCGCCAGCAGCTTGTATTTGGCGGGGTCCTCCTACAATGAGCAGTTCTTC. This gives the protein CASSLYLAGSSYNEQFF. The genes are TRBV5-1 and TRBJ2-1, with D possibly being TRBD2 (6 bases). Between the trimmed V and J ends, which lost 1 base and 0 bases, there was a span of 14 bases. Germline V CDR1 and CDR2: SGHRS, YFSETQ. The CDR3 runs to 17 residues.

The chain employs TRBV5-1 and TRBJ2-7; D call uncertain. CDR1 SGHRS and CDR2 YFSETQ come from the germline V gene. The ends were cut back, 4 bases at V and 7 bases at J, with 15 bases in the middle. The length of the CDR3 is 13 residues. The CDR3 sequence is CASSLPVGEEQYF. The CDR3 coding sequence is TGCGCCAGCAGCCTGCCCGTTGGAGAGGAGCAGTACTTC.

This clonotype was counted at least ten times. The V and J genes are TRBV7-9 and TRBJ1-1, with D perhaps matching TRBD1 (5 bases). Trimming left V 1 base short and J 5 bases short, with 14 bases between. Germline lookup yields CDR1 SEHNR and CDR2 FQNEAQ (reference sequence). The CDR3 is 15 residues long. CDR3 DNA: TGTGCCAGCAGCTTAGGCTGGCAGGGCGGGACTGAAGCTTTCTTT. It codes for CASSLGWQGGTEAFF.

The chain links TRBV12-3 or TRBV12-4 to TRBJ2-3; D gene unclear. V shed 10 bases and J shed 3 bases, with 14 bases lying between them. This CDR3 region has 13 residues. In DNA, the CDR3 is TGTGCCACCCGGACCCAACGGACAGATACGCAGTATTTT. Residues: CATRTQRTDTQYF.

This clonotype occurred a few times. This chain links TRBV2 with TRBJ1-6, with 7 positions matching TRBD1. CDR3 length equals 13 residues. Losses at the gene ends were 6 bases for V and 5 bases for J; bases not matched to a gene: 1. The germline CDR1 and CDR2 sequences are SNHLY and FYNNEI. The CDR3 bases are TGTGCCAGCAGGGGACAGAATAATTCACCCCTCCACTTT. This sequence encodes CASRGQNNSPLHF.

This clonotype was detected only a few times. This chain uses TRBV7-2 with TRBJ2-7, with unresolved D. CDR3 size: 14 residues. V dropped 7 bases and J dropped 2 bases, with 15 bases sitting between them. The germline gives CDR1 SGHTA, CDR2 FQGNSA. This CDR3 is CASNPVGNPYEQYF. DNA of the CDR3: TGTGCCAGCAACCCGGTAGGGAACCCCTACGAGCAGTACTTC.

A few counts support this clonotype. This chain uses TRBV7-9 with TRBJ2-1; no clear D. CDR3 length: 13 residues. The V gene lost 3 bases and the J gene lost 8 bases, with 11 bases spanning the gap. Germline loops: CDR1 SEHNR, CDR2 FQNEAQ (reference sequence). In nucleotides, the CDR3 is TGTGCCAGCAGCTTCGAGGACCGCGATGAGCAGTTCTTC. It specifies CASSFEDRDEQFF.

This clonotype has a count of ten or more. CDR3 region: CASSLSSGSYEQYF. The CDR3 bases are TGCGCCAGCAGCTTGTCGTCAGGGAGTTACGAGCAGTACTTC. The genes are TRBV5-1 and TRBJ2-7; D is perhaps TRBD1 or TRBD2 (5 bases each). CDR3 size: 14 residues. Germline V lookup: CDR1 SGHRS, CDR2 YFSETQ. The V and J ends lost 1 base and 4 bases respectively, with 12 bases between them.

This chain joins TRBV6-1 and TRBJ2-1, with D uncertain. V dropped 4 bases and J dropped 9 bases, with 16 bases sitting between them. Germline CDR1 and CDR2: MNHNS and SASEGT. There are 14 residues in the CDR3. The CDR3 DNA follows: TGTGCCAGCAGTGCCCTCAGGAGCGTAACTGAGCAGTTCTTC. This codes for CASSALRSVTEQFF.

This chain links TRBV5-1 with TRBJ2-1; D gene uncertain. Germline-derived CDR1 and CDR2 are SGHRS and YFSETQ. This CDR3 is 15 amino acids long. Trimming cost V 1 base and J 4 bases, with 12 bases left between them. CDR3 DNA: TGCGCCAGCAGCTTGCTAGGACCGATATACAATGAGCAGTTCTTC. Translating gives CASSLLGPIYNEQFF.

The genes are TRBV4-2 and TRBJ2-5, with 7 bases fitting TRBD1. The V and J ends lost 0 bases and 3 bases, in that order; junction bases with no gene match: 7. Germline V gene lookup returns CDR1 LGHNA and CDR2 YNFKEQ. The CDR3 has 16 residues. CDR3 coding DNA: TGTGCCAGCAGCCAAGAAGGGACAGCGATCGAAGAGACCCAGTACTTC. Protein sequence: CASSQEGTAIEETQYF.

This clonotype was observed a handful of times. The chain uses TRBV10-3 and TRBJ1-1; D perhaps matches TRBD1 (6 bases). The CDR3 runs 15 residues. Germline V gene sequence: CDR1 ENHRY, CDR2 SYGVKD. V shed 11 bases and J shed 0 bases, with 19 bases lying between them. CDR3: CASTMGEGVNTEAFF. CDR3 DNA sequence: TGTGCCTCCACGATGGGGGAGGGGGTGAACACTGAAGCTTTCTTT.

This clonotype appeared a few times. V usage is TRBV5-1 and J usage is TRBJ1-4, with 9 nucleotides matching TRBD1. Unmatched junction bases numbered 6, after V lost 3 bases and J lost 6 bases. The CDR3 is made up of 15 amino acids. Germline loops: CDR1 SGHRS, CDR2 YFSETQ. DNA of the CDR3: TGCGCCAGCAGCTGGGGACAGGGAGGACATGAAAAACTGTTTTTT. It specifies CASSWGQGGHEKLFF.

In this sample, this clonotype turned up a few times. The J gene is TRBJ1-2, the V gene TRBV7-9; possibly TRBD1 for D (6 bases). The V gene lost 3 bases and the J gene lost 0 bases, with 11 bases spanning the gap. The CDR3 totals 15 residues. Germline CDR1 SEHNR, CDR2 FQNEAQ (reference sequence). The CDR3 loop reads CASSLEDRPNYGYTF. CDR3 bases: TGTGCCAGCAGCTTGGAGGACAGACCTAACTATGGCTACACCTTC.

The chain has TRBV12-3 or TRBV12-4 and TRBJ2-3, with D perhaps being TRBD1 or TRBD2 (7 bases each). Trimming shortened V by 6 bases and J by 9 bases, and 16 bases separated the two germline ends. The CDR3 contains 13 residues. The CDR3 loop is CASRVGGDSTQYF. Here the CDR3 DNA reads TGTGCCAGCAGAGTTGGGGGGGACAGCACGCAGTATTTT.

This chain uses TRBV5-1 with TRBJ2-3, with TRBD2 identical over 8 bases. From germline, CDR1 is SGHRS and CDR2 YFSETQ. This CDR3 has 14 amino acids. The ends lost 7 bases at V and 2 bases at J; junction bases unmatched: 6. The CDR3 region is CASRTGGATDTQYF. CDR3 coding DNA: TGCGCCAGCCGGACCGGGGGGGCCACAGATACGCAGTATTTT.

The chain links TRBV28 to TRBJ1-2; 11 nucleotides line up with TRBD1. V shed 1 base and J 6 bases; nucleotides not matched to a gene: 7. From germline, CDR1 is MDHEN and CDR2 SYDVKM. The CDR3 is 16 residues long. The CDR3 loop reads CASSLFDGQGAHGYTF. The CDR3 DNA reads as TGTGCCAGCAGTTTATTCGACGGACAGGGGGCCCATGGCTACACCTTC.